The rows below give T cell receptor beta chains drawn from one sample of a study of metastatic and nonmetastatic thyroid tumors. TCRdb re-analyzed the PCR reads through MiXCR. This sample has 25,000 to 35,000 clones, with about a sixth found just once. The sample consisted of blood. The receptors come from a female donor with papillary thyroid cancer or a benign thyroid nodule (not recorded which). Some clones in this sample may be carry-over from other donors' samples. CDR3s include the opening cysteine and the closing phenylalanine or tryptophan. The order of the fields is D gene, J gene, clone size, V gene, CDR3 DNA, CDR3 protein. A D gene is named only where the DNA matches it firmly. Clone size appears in some rows only: once, few, many, or a class for an expanded clone.

NA TRBJ1-3 many TRBV9 TGTGCCAGCAGCGTAACAGGAGCTGGAAACACCATATATTTT CASSVTGAGNTIYF
NA TRBJ1-4 many TRBV20-1 TGCAGTGCTAGGGATATCCGACCTACAACTAATGAAAAACTGTTTTTT CSARDIRPTTNEKLFF
NA TRBJ2-7 many TRBV28 TGTGCCAGCAGTTTCGGGTTTGCCTACGAGCAGTACTTC CASSFGFAYEQYF
TRBD1 TRBJ2-6 NA TRBV5-4 TGTGCCAGCAGCTTCGGACAGGGCTATTCTGGGGCCAACGTCCTGACTTTC CASSFGQGYSGANVLTF
NA TRBJ2-3 many TRBV11-2 TGTGCCAGCAGCCCCACCAGGACGAGAAGCACAGATACGCAGTATTTT CASSPTRTRSTDTQYF
NA TRBJ1-6 medium-sized TRBV6-1 TGTGCCAGCAGTGAAGAGGGTGAGAATTCACCCCTCCACTTT CASSEEGENSPLHF
TRBD1 TRBJ1-5 many TRBV30 TGTGCCTGGAGTGAACAGGACAGGGACAATCAGCCCCAGCATTTT CAWSEQDRDNQPQHF
NA TRBJ2-3 few TRBV5-4 TGTGCCAGCAGCTTGAGCTGCCGTCCTAATACGCAGTATTTT CASSLSCRPNTQYF
NA TRBJ1-1 many TRBV4-1 TGCGCCAGCAGCCAAGAACCCCACGAAAACACTGAAGCTTTCTTT CASSQEPHENTEAFF
NA TRBJ1-6 many TRBV7-3 TGTGCCAGCCCTGTCCCAGGGGCCTCCTATAATTCACCCCTCCACTTT CASPVPGASYNSPLHF
NA TRBJ2-1 many TRBV24-1 TGTGCCACCAGCCCCCGGAGGTCCTACAATGAGCAGTTCTTC CATSPRRSYNEQFF
TRBD2 TRBJ2-7 many TRBV30 TGTGCCTGGACTAGAGCCGGTGTCGGCGGGAGGGTTCGTGGCGAGCAGTACTTC CAWTRAGVGGRVRGEQYF
NA TRBJ2-7 many TRBV2 TGTGCCAGCAGCTACAACTACGAGCAGTACTTC CASSYNYEQYF
NA TRBJ2-7 many TRBV27 TGTGCCAGCAGTTTAGGGGGTTTAGGGGAGCAGTACTTC CASSLGGLGEQYF
NA TRBJ1-5 many TRBV4-3 TGCGCCAGCAGCCAAGATAGAGGGGGTGCGGAGGGAGGGCAGCCCCAGCATTTT CASSQDRGGAEGGQPQHF
TRBD2 TRBJ2-5 many TRBV28 TGTGCCAGCATTCGGCGGGAGGGGGCGTGGGAGACCCAGTACTTC CASIRREGAWETQYF
TRBD1 TRBJ1-1 many TRBV4-1 TGCGCCAGCAGCCAGGGGGTCTGGACAGGGGTCACTGAAGCTTTCTTT CASSQGVWTGVTEAFF
NA TRBJ2-1 many TRBV11-2 TGTGCCAGCAGCCCCCGAGGCGATGAGCAGTTCTTC CASSPRGDEQFF
NA TRBJ2-7 medium-sized TRBV27 TGTGCCAGCAGTTACGGGACACAGGACGAGCAGTACTTC CASSYGTQDEQYF
NA TRBJ2-1 NA TRBV28 TGTGCCAGCAACCGCCCAGGCCGGGGGGCCATCGATGAGCAGTTCTTC CASNRPGRGAIDEQFF
TRBD2 TRBJ2-7 medium-sized TRBV6-1 TGTGCCAGCAGTGAAGAGTCTAGCGGGCCGTACGAGCAGTACTTC CASSEESSGPYEQYF
TRBD1 TRBJ1-2 many TRBV14 TGTGCCAGCAGCCGATCGGGACAGGGAGGGGGCTACACCTTC CASSRSGQGGGYTF
TRBD1 TRBJ2-2 NA TRBV5-4 TGTGCCAGCAGCTTCGGCAGGGGGCAGAACACCTTGGAGCTGTTTTTT CASSFGRGQNTLELFF
TRBD1 TRBJ2-7 few TRBV6-2/TRBV6-3 TGTGCCAGCAGGACAGGGGGGGGCGAGCAGTACTTC CASRTGGGEQYF
NA TRBJ2-7 many TRBV6-1 TGTGCCAGCAGTTTCGGGCAGGGTTCCTACGAGCAGTACTTC CASSFGQGSYEQYF
NA TRBJ2-3 many TRBV28 TGTGCCAGCACAGCCGGTGCGGGGAGCACAGATACGCAGTATTTT CASTAGAGSTDTQYF
NA TRBJ2-7 many TRBV4-1 TGCGCCAGCAGCCGCGGGACAGATACTTCCTACGAGCAGTACTTC CASSRGTDTSYEQYF
NA TRBJ2-2 many TRBV19 TGTGCCAGTAGGCTCTTCGAGGGCTCCGGGGAGCTGTTTTTT CASRLFEGSGELFF
TRBD1 TRBJ2-7 medium-sized TRBV28 TGTGCCAGCAGTGGACAGGGTGGAGGCTACGAGCAGTACTTC CASSGQGGGYEQYF
NA TRBJ2-1 NA TRBV12-3/TRBV12-4 TGTGCCAGCATTTTCACCGGAGCTGGTGAGCAGTTCTTC CASIFTGAGEQFF
NA TRBJ1-5 many TRBV28 TGTGCTTGGGGGGAAAGCAATCAGCCCCAGCATTTT CAWGESNQPQHF